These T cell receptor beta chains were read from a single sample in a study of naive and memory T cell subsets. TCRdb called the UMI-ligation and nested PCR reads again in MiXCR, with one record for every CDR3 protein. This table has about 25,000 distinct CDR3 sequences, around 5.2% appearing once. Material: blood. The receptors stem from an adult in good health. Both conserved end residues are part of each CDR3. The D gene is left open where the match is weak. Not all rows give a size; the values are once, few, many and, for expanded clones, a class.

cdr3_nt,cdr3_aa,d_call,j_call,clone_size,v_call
TGTGCCAGCAGCCAAGATGGGGGGACAGGGCACAACGAGCAGTACTTC,CASSQDGGTGHNEQYF,TRBD1,TRBJ2-7,few,TRBV6-5
TGCAGTGCAGGACAGCGTAACTCTGGAAACACCATATATTTT,CSAGQRNSGNTIYF,.,TRBJ1-3,many,TRBV20-1
TGTGCCAGCAGCCAAGAAGGGCAGGGAACCACCGGGGAGCTGTTTTTT,CASSQEGQGTTGELFF,.,TRBJ2-2,many,TRBV4-2
TGCGCCAGCAGCTTCGCCGGGACAGAGTACAATGAGCAGTTCTTC,CASSFAGTEYNEQFF,TRBD1,TRBJ2-1,many,TRBV5-1
TGCAGTGCTGGCACGCAAGAATGGGGGGGCCGTAGCAATCAGCCCCAGCATTTT,CSAGTQEWGGRSNQPQHF,.,TRBJ1-5,many,TRBV20-1
TGTGCCAGCAGCGCACAGGGATCCGTGAAAGAGACCCAGTACTTC,CASSAQGSVKETQYF,.,TRBJ2-5,.,TRBV12-3/TRBV12-4
TGTGCCGGGGAGAGAGGGGCTTTCTTT,CAGERGAFF,.,TRBJ1-1,many,TRBV30
TGTGCCAGCAGCTTACCGCAGGGACGGGGCTACACCTTC,CASSLPQGRGYTF,.,TRBJ1-2,many,TRBV7-3
TGTGCCAGCAGTCCGAACACCCATGAGCAGTTCTTC,CASSPNTHEQFF,.,TRBJ2-1,medium-sized,TRBV7-3
TGTGCCAGCAGCCAAACAGGGATTCAGCCCCAGCATTTT,CASSQTGIQPQHF,.,TRBJ1-5,many,TRBV3-1
TGCGCCAGCAGCCAACCTAGCCTTACGTCGAGTGGCGGGCAGTACTTC,CASSQPSLTSSGGQYF,.,TRBJ2-7,many,TRBV4-1
TGTGCCAGCAGCGTACAGGGGAGCAATCAGCCCCAGCATTTT,CASSVQGSNQPQHF,TRBD1,TRBJ1-5,many,TRBV2
TGTGCCCTGGGGACCGGGGCCTACAATGAGCAGTTCTTC,CALGTGAYNEQFF,.,TRBJ2-1,many,TRBV7-8
TGTGCCAGCGGACCGAGGGCGGGCAGCTCCTACGAGCAGTACTTC,CASGPRAGSSYEQYF,.,TRBJ2-7,many,TRBV25-1
TGTGCCAGCAGCCGGGGGCCTAGCTCTGGGGCCAACGTCCTGACTTTC,CASSRGPSSGANVLTF,.,TRBJ2-6,.,TRBV7-3
TGCAGTGCTAGAAGTGGGACAGGGAACACTGAAGCTTTCTTT,CSARSGTGNTEAFF,TRBD1,TRBJ1-1,many,TRBV20-1
TGTGCCAGCAGCTTAGCGCGACAGTTCAATCAGCCCCAGCATTTT,CASSLARQFNQPQHF,.,TRBJ1-5,many,TRBV7-2
TGCGCCAGCAGCTTGATACCAGGGGGCACGGGCGGCTACACCTTC,CASSLIPGGTGGYTF,TRBD1,TRBJ1-2,many,TRBV5-1
TGTGCCAGCAGCAAAGAACGGCGACACCCCTATGGCTACACCTTC,CASSKERRHPYGYTF,.,TRBJ1-2,medium-sized,TRBV21-1
TGTGCCAGCAGGCTAGGGGCCGGGGAGCTGTTTTTT,CASRLGAGELFF,.,TRBJ2-2,few,TRBV6-5
TGTGCCAGCATCGACCCTCGACAATCACCCCTCCACTTT,CASIDPRQSPLHF,.,TRBJ1-6,many,TRBV6-2/TRBV6-3
TGCAGCGTTGAGGCTCACCCTCACACTGAAGCTTTCTTT,CSVEAHPHTEAFF,.,TRBJ1-1,many,TRBV29-1
TGCAGTGCTAGCTCCTACAATGAGCAGTTCTTC,CSASSYNEQFF,.,TRBJ2-1,medium-sized,TRBV20-1
TGTGCCAGCAGCCAAGATTCCGGAGACTCCTACAATGAGCAGTTCTTC,CASSQDSGDSYNEQFF,.,TRBJ2-1,many,TRBV4-2
TGTGCCAGCAGCAACAGAACCCGGAGCGTCCAAGAGACCCAGTACTTC,CASSNRTRSVQETQYF,.,TRBJ2-5,.,TRBV7-2
TGTGCCAGCAGTTCGGGACTAGCGGGAGAAGATACGCAGTATTTT,CASSSGLAGEDTQYF,TRBD2,TRBJ2-3,medium-sized,TRBV28
TGTGCCAGCAGTGACGCCGAACGACAGACCTATGGCTACACCTTC,CASSDAERQTYGYTF,.,TRBJ1-2,.,TRBV6-1
TGCGCCAGCAGAGGCTTGCTAGCCCACGAGCAGTACTTC,CASRGLLAHEQYF,.,TRBJ2-7,.,TRBV5-1
TGTGCCAGCAGTTTCCGATTCCTTTATAACGAGCAGTACTTC,CASSFRFLYNEQYF,.,TRBJ2-7,few,TRBV12-3/TRBV12-4
TGTGCCAGCAGTTCCTCGGGGGGCGGCACCTACGAGCAGTACTTC,CASSSSGGGTYEQYF,.,TRBJ2-7,many,TRBV28
TGTGCCACCAGCCCTTCCGGAGCGCATTTAGAGCAGTTCTTC,CATSPSGAHLEQFF,.,TRBJ2-1,few,TRBV19
TGCGCCACCCGTCCAGGACTAGCGGGAGTTAGTGAGCAGTTCTTC,CATRPGLAGVSEQFF,TRBD2,TRBJ2-1,many,TRBV5-1
TGTGCCAGCAGCCGCCCGGGAAGGACAATCTCCGGGGAGCTGTTTTTT,CASSRPGRTISGELFF,.,TRBJ2-2,.,TRBV5-8
TGTGCCAGCAGTTCCATAAAGGTCCGAGCGGGTCTCTACAATGAGCAGTTCTTC,CASSSIKVRAGLYNEQFF,.,TRBJ2-1,few,TRBV6-9
TGTGCCAGCAGTTTTCTATCGGGACACGGTACCTACGAGCAGTACTTC,CASSFLSGHGTYEQYF,.,TRBJ2-7,many,TRBV12-3/TRBV12-4
TGTGCCAGCAGTTTGTGGGCCAACACTGAAGCTTTCTTT,CASSLWANTEAFF,.,TRBJ1-1,many,TRBV7-2
TGTGCCAGCAGCCAAGCGGTTGCGGGAGGGCCCCACGAGCAGTACTTC,CASSQAVAGGPHEQYF,TRBD2,TRBJ2-7,many,TRBV14
TGTGCCAGCCAGGGCAGCAATCAGCCCCAGCATTTT,CASQGSNQPQHF,.,TRBJ1-5,many,TRBV7-2
TGTGCCAGCAGTGAAGGGCCAGGGTCCAGGGAAAAACTGTTTTTT,CASSEGPGSREKLFF,.,TRBJ1-4,many,TRBV2
TGTGCCAGCAGTTACTCGAGGCCCATGGGGTACACTGAAGCTTTCTTT,CASSYSRPMGYTEAFF,.,TRBJ1-1,many,TRBV6-5
TGTGCCAGCAGCTTGGGGACAGGGGGCAGAGAGACCCAGTACTTC,CASSLGTGGRETQYF,TRBD1,TRBJ2-5,medium-sized,TRBV7-9
TGTGCCAGCACTAACGGCGGGGCCGGCTCCTACGAGCAGTACTTC,CASTNGGAGSYEQYF,.,TRBJ2-7,many,TRBV28
TGTGCCATCAGTGATCGGGGGGGAGAGACCCAGTACTTC,CAISDRGGETQYF,TRBD2,TRBJ2-5,many,TRBV10-3
TGCAGTGCTCCTACCGCTGGGGACAGGGAGGACTATGGCTACACCTTC,CSAPTAGDREDYGYTF,TRBD1,TRBJ1-2,medium-sized,TRBV20-1
TGTGCCAGCGTTGGTTCTAACTATGGCTACACCTTC,CASVGSNYGYTF,.,TRBJ1-2,many,TRBV28
TGCGCCAGCTGGGACAGCACAGATACGCAGTATTTT,CASWDSTDTQYF,.,TRBJ2-3,.,TRBV5-1
TGTGCCAGCAGTTTTTGGGCAGAGAACACTGAAGCTTTCTTT,CASSFWAENTEAFF,.,TRBJ1-1,many,TRBV28
TGCAGCGTTCCCGGGACATACTCCTACAATGAGCAGTTCTTC,CSVPGTYSYNEQFF,.,TRBJ2-1,medium-sized,TRBV29-1
TGTGCCAGCAGTAGGCCAGGGGCGACCAACTATGGCTACACCTTC,CASSRPGATNYGYTF,.,TRBJ1-2,many,TRBV6-2/TRBV6-3
TGCAGTGCCCGGGGGGGCGGAAGGTCCTACAATGAGCAGTTCTTC,CSARGGGRSYNEQFF,TRBD2,TRBJ2-1,many,TRBV20-1
TGTGCCAGCAGCTCCCAACCACTAGCGTACAGCCACAATGAGCAGTTCTTC,CASSSQPLAYSHNEQFF,TRBD2,TRBJ2-1,many,TRBV7-2
TGCGCCAGCAGCCAAGATGCTAGCGGGAGGGAATCCCCAGATACGCAGTATTTT,CASSQDASGRESPDTQYF,TRBD2,TRBJ2-3,many,TRBV4-3
TGTGCCAGCTCACCAAAGGGAGATGGCTACACCTTC,CASSPKGDGYTF,.,TRBJ1-2,many,TRBV18
TGTGCCAGCAGCCCTCCGGGACTAGCGGGCGAGCAGTACTTC,CASSPPGLAGEQYF,TRBD2,TRBJ2-7,many,TRBV12-3/TRBV12-4